This is a list of T cell receptor beta chains from one sample in a study of blood T cell repertoires in COVID-19. Only in-frame clones appear in the TCRdb table, and some are missing; sequencing was by immunoSEQ multiplex PCR. The profile shows fewer than 250,000 clones, approximately 86% of them singletons. The sequenced sample consisted of PBMCs or T cells enriched from blood (not recorded which). The receptors come from a woman aged 35 to 49 with acute COVID-19. Each CDR3 is given with its conserved first and last residue. A D gene is named only where the DNA matches it firmly. The size of a clone is reported for some rows only, either as once, few or many, or as a class for expanded clones.

>NA|TRBV10-3|TRBJ2-1|NA
TGTGCCATCAGTGATGGGACTCGATCCTACAATGAGCAGTTCTTC
CAISDGTRSYNEQFF
>TRBD1|TRBV27|TRBJ2-2|few
TGTGCCAGCAGTTTAGTTGGGACAGGGCTTACCGGGGAGCTGTTTTTT
CASSLVGTGLTGELFF
>TRBD2|TRBV20-1|TRBJ2-2|NA
TGCAGTGCTAGTGAACTAGCGGGAGACACCGGGGAGCTGTTTTTT
CSASELAGDTGELFF
>TRBD1|TRBV5-1|TRBJ1-1|NA
TGCGCCAGCACTTCCTGGGACAGGGGCCAATTCAAAGCTTTCTTT
CASTSWDRGQFKAFF
>TRBD2|TRBV5-5|TRBJ2-7|NA
TGTGCCAGCAGCTTACCAAGACTAGCGGGATCCTACGAGCAGTACTTC
CASSLPRLAGSYEQYF
>TRBD2|TRBV4-1|TRBJ2-4|NA
TGCGCCAGCAGCGGAGTCGGGACTACAAACATTCAGTACTTC
CASSGVGTTNIQYF
>TRBD1|TRBV18|TRBJ1-1|NA
TGTGCCAGCTCACCCGACAGGGAGAACACTGAAGCTTTCTTT
CASSPDRENTEAFF
>TRBD1|TRBV18|TRBJ1-5|NA
TGTGCCAGCTCACCAGCGGACAGGGGCGGTAGCAATCAGCCCCAGCATTTT
CASSPADRGGSNQPQHF
>TRBD2|TRBV27|TRBJ2-7|once
TGTGCCAGCAGTCCGACTAGCGGGATCTACGAGCAGTACTTC
CASSPTSGIYEQYF
>NA|TRBV25-1|TRBJ2-6|NA
TGTGCCAGCTCGCCCCCGAGCTCTGGGGCCAACGTCCTGACTTTC
CASSPPSSGANVLTF
>TRBD1|TRBV5-5|TRBJ2-7|NA
TGTGCCAGCAGCTTGGTTCTTGTGGGGCCGGGACAGGACCCCTACGAGCAGTACTTC
CASSLVLVGPGQDPYEQYF
>NA|TRBV9|TRBJ1-2|NA
TGTGCCAGCAGCGTAGCGCCCGGGACTGCCTATGGCTACACCTTC
CASSVAPGTAYGYTF
>TRBD2|TRBV3-1/TRBV3-2|TRBJ2-3|NA
TGTGCCAGCAGTATAGCGGGAGGCCAGCGGGATACGCAGTATTTT
CASSIAGGQRDTQYF
>NA|TRBV7-8|TRBJ1-5|NA
TGTGCCAGCAGCTTAGACAGGGATCAGCCCCAGCATTTT
CASSLDRDQPQHF